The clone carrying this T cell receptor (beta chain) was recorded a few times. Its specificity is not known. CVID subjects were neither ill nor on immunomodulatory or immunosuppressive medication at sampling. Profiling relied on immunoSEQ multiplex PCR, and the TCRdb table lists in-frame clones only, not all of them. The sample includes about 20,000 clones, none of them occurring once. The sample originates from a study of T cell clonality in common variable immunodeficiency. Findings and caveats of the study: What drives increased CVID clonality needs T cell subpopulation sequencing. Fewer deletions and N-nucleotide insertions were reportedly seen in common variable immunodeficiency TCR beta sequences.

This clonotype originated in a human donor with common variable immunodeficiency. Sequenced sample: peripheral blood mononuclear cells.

The CDR3: CASSLGQGIFSPLHF. The CDR3 DNA, read in part, is TGTGCCAGCAGCTTAGGACAGGGAATTTTTTCACCC. The chain couples TRBV7-2 to TRBJ1-6, with 7 bases fitting TRBD1. The missing CDR3 end, 3 residues past where the read stops, is filled in from the germline J gene. The CDR3 spans 15 residues. From germline, CDR1 is SGHTA and CDR2 FQGNSA. V shed 1 base and J 9 bases; nucleotides not matched to a gene: 6.